These T cell receptor beta chains were read from a single sample in a study of blood T cell repertoires in COVID-19. TCRdb's table, derived via immunoSEQ multiplex PCR, lists solely in-frame clones and lacks some. The sample consists of under 400,000 clones, under 90% of them appearing once. Source material: peripheral blood. Receptor source: a woman aged 25 to 39 with COVID-19, enrolled during active disease. Both conserved end residues are part of each CDR3. Fields, in order: clone size, J gene, D gene, V gene, CDR3 DNA, CDR3 protein. D genes are given only for firm matches. For some rows the clone size is stated as once, few or many, or as a class when expanded; others skip it.

>.|TRBJ1-6|.|TRBV7-2
TGTGCCAGCAGCCTCCCCATTAGCCATTCACCCCTCCACTTT
CASSLPISHSPLHF
>.|TRBJ2-7|TRBD2|TRBV5-1
TGCGCCAGCAGCGAGAAGACTAGCGGGAGTCCCTACGAGCAGTACTTC
CASSEKTSGSPYEQYF
>once|TRBJ2-5|.|TRBV19
TGTGCCAGTAGCCAGCCGGGACAAGGAGAGACCCAGTACTTC
CASSQPGQGETQYF
>.|TRBJ1-2|.|TRBV28
TGTGCCAGCAGTCTCGGGGGGTTAGCCTATGGCTACACCTTC
CASSLGGLAYGYTF
>once|TRBJ1-4|TRBD1|TRBV5-1
TGCGCCAGCAGCTTGGCGTCAGGGGGCTTCGTTGAAAAACTGTTTTTT
CASSLASGGFVEKLFF
>.|TRBJ2-2|TRBD2|TRBV5-1
TGCGCCAGCAGCCTAGCTCTAGCGGGAGCTGGCGGCACCGGGGAGCTGTTTTTT
CASSLALAGAGGTGELFF
>.|TRBJ1-3|TRBD1|TRBV7-9
TGTGCCAGCAGCCGTCCCGGACAGGCCTCTGGAAACACCATATATTTT
CASSRPGQASGNTIYF
>.|TRBJ2-3|TRBD2|TRBV4-1
TGCGCCAGCAGCCAAGACAAAGCGGGAGGGTTGTATTTT
CASSQDKAGGLYF
>.|TRBJ1-2|.|TRBV6-6
TGTGCCAGCAGATCTCAAACACAGGGCAGGGGCTACACCTTC
CASRSQTQGRGYTF
>.|TRBJ1-4|.|TRBV18
TGTGCCAGCTCTATGGGGGGTATCCCTGAAAAACTGTTTTTT
CASSMGGIPEKLFF
>.|TRBJ2-7|TRBD1|TRBV12-3/TRBV12-4
TGTGCCAGCAGTGCAACAGGGGATGAGCAGTACTTC
CASSATGDEQYF
>.|TRBJ1-3|.|TRBV19
TGTGCCAGTAGTATAGCCTCGGTCTCTGGAAACACCATATATTTT
CASSIASVSGNTIYF
>.|TRBJ2-7|TRBD2|TRBV14
TGTGCCAGCAGCCGACTAGCGGGAGATTCCTACGAGCAGTACTTC
CASSRLAGDSYEQYF
>.|TRBJ2-7|TRBD1|TRBV29-1
TGCAGCGTCCTATTCGACAGGGGGTACGAGCAGTACTTC
CSVLFDRGYEQYF
>.|TRBJ2-7|TRBD2|TRBV2
TGTGCCAGCAGTGTGACTAGCGGGAAATACGAGCAGTACTTC
CASSVTSGKYEQYF
>.|TRBJ1-2|.|TRBV5-4
TGTGCCAGCAGCTTACGAGAAAGTGGCTACACCTTC
CASSLRESGYTF
>once|TRBJ2-7|TRBD2|TRBV14
TGTGCCAGCAGCCCTCCGGGACTAGTGGCAAAACGGCAGTACTTC
CASSPPGLVAKRQYF
>.|TRBJ1-2|.|TRBV3-1/TRBV3-2
TGTGCCAGCAGCCAAATGGGGGCTGGGGGTATTGACTATGGCTACACCTTC
CASSQMGAGGIDYGYTF
>.|TRBJ1-5|.|TRBV3-1/TRBV3-2
TGTGCCAGCAGCCAGTACTCAGGAACGGCGCCCCAGCATTTT
CASSQYSGTAPQHF
>.|TRBJ1-4|TRBD1|TRBV19
TGTGCCAGTACCGCGACAGGGGAGAAAAAACTGTTTTTT
CASTATGEKKLFF
>.|TRBJ1-5|TRBD1|TRBV3-1/TRBV3-2
TGTGCCAGCAGCACCGGACAGGGGGGAGGTTACGCGGATCAGCCCCAGCATTTT
CASSTGQGGGYADQPQHF
>few|TRBJ2-3|TRBD2|TRBV28
TGTGCCAGCAGTTTATTCGGGACTAGCGGGAGGGCCAGGACAGATACGCAGTATTTT
CASSLFGTSGRARTDTQYF
>.|TRBJ2-7|TRBD1|TRBV19
TGTGCCAGTAGTATAGGGACAGGGGGACACTACGAGCAGTACTTC
CASSIGTGGHYEQYF
>.|TRBJ1-6|TRBD1|TRBV9
TGTGCCAGCAGCCCGGACAGGAGTTCGCCCCTCCACTTT
CASSPDRSSPLHF
>.|TRBJ2-2|.|TRBV6-5
TGTGCCAGCAGCCCACGAGGCCGGAACACCGGGGAGCTGTTTTTT
CASSPRGRNTGELFF
>.|TRBJ2-7|.|TRBV6-6
TGTGCCAGCAGTCAGCAGCCAGGGAACGAGCAGTACTTC
CASSQQPGNEQYF
>.|TRBJ2-7|TRBD2|TRBV3-1/TRBV3-2
TGTGCCAGCAGCCCTAGGACTAGCGGGAGGCCCTACGAGCAGTACTTC
CASSPRTSGRPYEQYF
>.|TRBJ2-3|TRBD1|TRBV30
TGTGCCTGGAGTGCCGACAGGGGAAGGGGCACAGATACGCAGTATTTT
CAWSADRGRGTDTQYF
>.|TRBJ2-7|TRBD1|TRBV28
TGTGCCAGCAGTGACCGACAGGGGGCCGACGAGCAGTACTTC
CASSDRQGADEQYF
>.|TRBJ1-1|.|TRBV3-1/TRBV3-2
TGTGCCAGCAGCCAAGAACGTCGGGGTTTCCCCGAAGCTTTCTTT
CASSQERRGFPEAFF
>.|TRBJ2-1|TRBD1|TRBV6-5
TGTGCCAGCAGCGGGGGACAGGGGCCTTACAATGAGCAGTTCTTC
CASSGGQGPYNEQFF
>.|TRBJ1-1|.|TRBV19
TGTGCCAGTAGTACCGGACAGCGGTGGACTGAAGCTTTCTTT
CASSTGQRWTEAFF
>.|TRBJ2-4|.|TRBV5-5
TGTGCCAGCAGCTTGGAAATGGCTGGAGGGGGCTCGGTATACATTCAGTACTTC
CASSLEMAGGGSVYIQYF
>.|TRBJ2-7|.|TRBV20-1
TGCAGTGCTAGAGATTTTAACGAGCAGTACTTC
CSARDFNEQYF
>.|TRBJ1-1|.|TRBV30
TGTGCCTGGAGTGTCGACGAGGGAGCTTTCTTT
CAWSVDEGAFF
>.|TRBJ2-1|TRBD2|TRBV30
TGTGCCTGGAGCGGGAGGGCCGGCAATGAGCAGTTCTTC
CAWSGRAGNEQFF
>.|TRBJ2-2|TRBD1|TRBV2
TGTGCCAGCAGGTGGACAGGCACCGGGGAGCTGTTTTTT
CASRWTGTGELFF
>.|TRBJ1-1|.|TRBV5-6
TGTGCCAGCAGCTTGTGGCAGGGATGGCCTGAAGCTTTCTTT
CASSLWQGWPEAFF
>.|TRBJ1-2|TRBD1|TRBV5-4
TGTGCCAGCAGAGTCTCGACAGGGAATTATGGCTACACCTTC
CASRVSTGNYGYTF
>.|TRBJ1-2|.|TRBV2
TGTGCCAGCAGTTCAGGGGACTATGGCTACACCTTC
CASSSGDYGYTF
>.|TRBJ2-1|TRBD1|TRBV3-1/TRBV3-2
TGTGCCAGCAGCCAAGGACAGGGCAGAGGGGCTAATGAGCAGTTCTTC
CASSQGQGRGANEQFF
>.|TRBJ1-2|TRBD1|TRBV24-1
TGTGCCACCAGTGATGCGGGACAGGGCTATGGCTACACCTTC
CATSDAGQGYGYTF
>few|TRBJ1-2|TRBD1|TRBV19
TGTGCCAGTAGTACTCGGGACAGCTACTATGGCTACACCTTC
CASSTRDSYYGYTF
>.|TRBJ2-5|TRBD2|TRBV4-2
TGTGCCAGCAGCCAAGATCTAGCGGGAGTGATAGGGGGGCAAGAGACCCAGTACTTC
CASSQDLAGVIGGQETQYF
>.|TRBJ2-5|TRBD2|TRBV6-5
TGTGCCAGCATAGGACTAGCGGGATCGGAGACCCAGTACTTC
CASIGLAGSETQYF
>.|TRBJ1-2|.|TRBV29-1
TGCAGCGTGGATGACGGAGCTAACTATGGCTACACCTTC
CSVDDGANYGYTF
>.|TRBJ1-1|TRBD1|TRBV6-6
TGTGCCAGCAATCCGGGACAGGGAAACACTGAAGCTTTCTTT
CASNPGQGNTEAFF
>.|TRBJ1-5|TRBD1|TRBV5-5
TGTGCCAGCAGCTTAAGGACAGGTAGCAATCAGCCCCAGCATTTT
CASSLRTGSNQPQHF
>.|TRBJ1-5|.|TRBV30
TGTGCCTGGAGCACCGGGGGTAAAGGGCATCAGCCCCAGCATTTT
CAWSTGGKGHQPQHF
>.|TRBJ1-5|.|TRBV7-9
TGTGCCAGCAGCTTCCCCGGACAGTTTCAGCCCCAGCATTTT
CASSFPGQFQPQHF
>.|TRBJ1-2|TRBD1|TRBV5-4
TGTGCCAGCAGCGCCCCGGGACAGGGTAGCTATGGCTACACCTTC
CASSAPGQGSYGYTF
>.|TRBJ1-1|.|TRBV6-4
TGTGCCAGCAGTGAGCATTCCCAGGGCGTGGGAGCTTTCTTT
CASSEHSQGVGAFF
>.|TRBJ1-5|.|TRBV28
TGTGCCAGCAGTTTATCCCGGTGGGGCGGGGGGGATCAGCCCCAGCATTTT
CASSLSRWGGGDQPQHF
>once|TRBJ1-4|.|TRBV19
TGTGCCAGTACCGATCGCGGGGCGGCGGCAACTAATGAAAAACTGTTTTTT
CASTDRGAAATNEKLFF
>.|TRBJ1-1|TRBD1|TRBV5-4
TGTGCCAGCAGCTTGCTGGGGACAGCGAACACTGAAGCTTTCTTT
CASSLLGTANTEAFF